This is a list of T cell receptor beta chains from one sample in a study of T cells after yellow fever vaccination. In TCRdb, the 5' RACE reads were re-called with MiXCR into one record per CDR3 protein. The table has 620,000 or so distinct CDR3 sequences, 9% to 15% seen once. Sequences were derived from PBMCs, sampled on the day of the yellow fever booster vaccination. These TCRs come from a man aged 30 to 39 who received the YFV17D yellow fever vaccine. Both conserved end residues are part of each CDR3. The D gene is left open where the match is weak. Not every row has a clone size; where given, it reads once, few, many or a size class.

clone_size: few
d_call: TRBD2
j_call: TRBJ2-2
v_call: TRBV6-2/TRBV6-3
cdr3_aa: CASSYGPAGGNGELFF
cdr3_nt: TGTGCCAGCAGTTACGGTCCAGCGGGAGGTAACGGGGAGCTGTTTTTT

clone_size: many
d_call: .
j_call: TRBJ2-7
v_call: TRBV12-3/TRBV12-4
cdr3_aa: CASSLSTIHEQYF
cdr3_nt: TGTGCCAGCAGTCTGAGTACAATCCACGAGCAGTACTTC

clone_size: .
d_call: TRBD1
j_call: TRBJ1-1
v_call: TRBV6-5
cdr3_aa: CASRGQIEAFF
cdr3_nt: TGTGCCAGCAGGGGACAGATCGAAGCTTTCTTT

clone_size: few
d_call: TRBD2
j_call: TRBJ2-3
v_call: TRBV7-2
cdr3_aa: CASSLYSGRADTQYF
cdr3_nt: TGTGCCAGCAGCTTATATAGCGGGAGGGCAGATACGCAGTATTTT

clone_size: few
d_call: .
j_call: TRBJ2-1
v_call: TRBV3-1
cdr3_aa: CASSQVLPPGTEEVF
cdr3_nt: TGTGCCAGCAGCCAAGTCCTCCCCCCGGGGACGGAGGAGGTCTTC

clone_size: .
d_call: .
j_call: TRBJ2-3
v_call: TRBV20-1
cdr3_aa: CSASLAVAASDTQYF
cdr3_nt: TGCAGTGCTAGCTTGGCGGTCGCCGCTTCCGATACGCAGTATTTT

clone_size: many
d_call: .
j_call: TRBJ2-3
v_call: TRBV14
cdr3_aa: CASSQVGSDTQYF
cdr3_nt: TGTGCCAGCAGCCAAGTAGGATCAGATACGCAGTATTTT

clone_size: .
d_call: .
j_call: TRBJ2-3
v_call: TRBV29-1
cdr3_aa: CSSPGSDTQYF
cdr3_nt: TGCAGCTCCCCCGGATCAGATACGCAGTATTTT

clone_size: few
d_call: TRBD2
j_call: TRBJ2-7
v_call: TRBV14
cdr3_aa: CASAPGGLYEQYF
cdr3_nt: TGTGCCAGCGCCCCGGGGGGACTTTACGAGCAGTACTTC

clone_size: .
d_call: TRBD1
j_call: TRBJ2-1
v_call: TRBV7-3
cdr3_aa: CASSLSGQGNNEQFF
cdr3_nt: TGTGCCAGCAGCCTAAGTGGACAGGGAAACAATGAGCAGTTCTTC

clone_size: .
d_call: .
j_call: TRBJ2-7
v_call: TRBV20-1
cdr3_aa: CSARERLPYEQYF
cdr3_nt: TGCAGTGCTAGAGAGCGACTACCTTACGAGCAGTACTTC

clone_size: .
d_call: TRBD1
j_call: TRBJ2-3
v_call: TRBV18
cdr3_aa: CASSPPRDRGTDTQYF
cdr3_nt: TGTGCCAGCTCACCCCCCCGGGACAGGGGCACAGATACGCAGTATTTT

clone_size: few
d_call: .
j_call: TRBJ2-2
v_call: TRBV6-5
cdr3_aa: CASINRESSGELFF
cdr3_nt: TGTGCCAGCATTAACAGGGAGAGTTCAGGGGAGCTGTTTTTT

clone_size: few
d_call: .
j_call: TRBJ2-5
v_call: TRBV5-4
cdr3_aa: CASHPPGGKETQYF
cdr3_nt: TGTGCCAGTCACCCCCCCGGGGGTAAAGAGACCCAGTACTTC

clone_size: few
d_call: TRBD1
j_call: TRBJ2-7
v_call: TRBV19
cdr3_aa: CASSVTRDSSYEQYF
cdr3_nt: TGTGCCAGTAGTGTAACCCGGGACAGCTCCTACGAGCAGTACTTC

clone_size: few
d_call: .
j_call: TRBJ2-5
v_call: TRBV5-4
cdr3_aa: CASSSPDRLQGQETQYF
cdr3_nt: TGTGCCAGCAGCTCACCCGACCGGCTACAGGGACAAGAGACCCAGTACTTC

clone_size: .
d_call: TRBD1
j_call: TRBJ2-1
v_call: TRBV5-1
cdr3_aa: CASSYDRGNYNEQFF
cdr3_nt: TGCGCCAGCAGCTACGACAGGGGAAACTACAATGAGCAGTTCTTC

clone_size: .
d_call: .
j_call: TRBJ2-7
v_call: TRBV9
cdr3_aa: CASSVDRENYYEQYF
cdr3_nt: TGTGCCAGCAGCGTAGATCGGGAGAATTACTACGAGCAGTACTTC

clone_size: .
d_call: .
j_call: TRBJ2-7
v_call: TRBV7-2
cdr3_aa: CASSFSRESSYEQYF
cdr3_nt: TGTGCCAGCAGCTTTTCCAGGGAAAGCTCCTACGAGCAGTACTTC